A selection of T cell receptor beta chains follows, all from one sample in a study of control samples from healthy donors and cancer patients. Sequencing used immunoSEQ multiplex PCR; TCRdb keeps in-frame clones, though not all of them. Of over 90,000 clones in the sample, roughly 94% were seen once. The sample was blood. All receptors come from a young woman in good health. Each CDR3 is given without its conserved first and last residue. The D gene is left open where the match is weak. The size field is filled for only some rows; it gives once, few, many or a size class.

size: few
D: TRBD1
V: TRBV28
CDR3: ATRQGAFMNTEAF

size: -
D: -
V: TRBV18
CDR3: ASSPFQRPGSEEYT

size: -
D: TRBD2
V: TRBV6-5
CDR3: ASSYSPSGILEQY

size: -
D: TRBD2
V: TRBV10-1
CDR3: ASSESSGLAGGIYNEQF

size: -
D: -
V: TRBV4-3
CDR3: ASSQDGRGSYEQY

size: once
D: -
V: TRBV9
CDR3: ASSVSGEFNQPQH

size: once
D: TRBD2
V: TRBV7-3
CDR3: ASSLTSGSGTYEQY

size: -
D: -
V: TRBV6-5
CDR3: ASSYQGGETQY

size: once
D: TRBD1
V: TRBV27
CDR3: ASSLSIQGATNEKLF

size: once
D: -
V: TRBV6-1
CDR3: ASSESGSQNEAF

size: -
D: -
V: TRBV5-6
CDR3: ASSLQGEDQPQH

size: once
D: -
V: TRBV6-1
CDR3: ASSLEGGPQQY

size: -
D: -
V: TRBV6-1
CDR3: ASSEVGQLRSPLH

size: -
D: TRBD1
V: TRBV28
CDR3: ASRSTGLFTQLGYT

size: -
D: TRBD1
V: TRBV7-9
CDR3: ASSLRTGGSGNYGYT

size: -
D: -
V: TRBV11-3
CDR3: ASIGDTVHYEQY

size: -
D: -
V: TRBV5-1
CDR3: ASSFGNYGYT

size: once
D: TRBD2
V: TRBV5-1
CDR3: ASSLELANYNEQF

size: -
D: -
V: TRBV7-9
CDR3: ASSFFRGNEQF

size: -
D: -
V: TRBV12-3/TRBV12-4
CDR3: ASSPGTVYGYT

size: -
D: -
V: TRBV4-2
CDR3: ASSQPGYGQETQY

size: once
D: -
V: TRBV10-2
CDR3: ASKHREVTDTQY

size: -
D: -
V: TRBV6-2/TRBV6-3
CDR3: ASSYEFQGNYEQY

size: few
D: -
V: TRBV2
CDR3: ASTQSGLREETQY

size: -
D: -
V: TRBV5-1
CDR3: ASSMAGLLPTPDSPLH

size: -
D: TRBD1
V: TRBV18
CDR3: ASSLYRGLAQNIQY

size: -
D: TRBD1
V: TRBV7-8
CDR3: ASSPGTGNGYT

size: -
D: TRBD2
V: TRBV2
CDR3: ASSPPLAGGSDKNLAKNIQY

size: -
D: -
V: TRBV19
CDR3: ASSIKIVYEQY

size: -
D: -
V: TRBV11-3
CDR3: ASSFQETVTQY

size: few
D: -
V: TRBV2
CDR3: ASSEALRTQY

size: -
D: -
V: TRBV11-2
CDR3: ASSLGAVRTEAF

size: medium-sized
D: -
V: TRBV7-8
CDR3: ASSPRLLSYEQY

size: -
D: TRBD1
V: TRBV29-1
CDR3: SCARTGGYEQY

size: -
D: TRBD1
V: TRBV30
CDR3: AWSTYRDRPFQPQH

size: -
D: -
V: TRBV28
CDR3: ASSLRQYNEKLF

size: -
D: -
V: TRBV30
CDR3: AWMGAGGANVLT

size: -
D: -
V: TRBV5-5
CDR3: ASSLFHDREETQY

size: few
D: -
V: TRBV30
CDR3: AWRDPGSYNSPLH

size: few
D: TRBD1
V: TRBV6-2/TRBV6-3
CDR3: ASSYPGQVGDEQF

size: -
D: TRBD2
V: TRBV27
CDR3: ASSRTSGAYEQY

size: -
D: TRBD2
V: TRBV27
CDR3: ASSLFPRETSTDTQY

size: -
D: -
V: TRBV19
CDR3: ASRGLGSSYNSPLH

size: once
D: -
V: TRBV24-1
CDR3: ATSPGAPDTQY

size: -
D: TRBD1
V: TRBV15
CDR3: ATSPGQGRETQY

size: -
D: -
V: TRBV24-1
CDR3: ATSRRNRVNEQF

size: -
D: -
V: TRBV6-5
CDR3: ASSRQREQF

size: -
D: -
V: TRBV24-1
CDR3: ATSPPDSNQPQH